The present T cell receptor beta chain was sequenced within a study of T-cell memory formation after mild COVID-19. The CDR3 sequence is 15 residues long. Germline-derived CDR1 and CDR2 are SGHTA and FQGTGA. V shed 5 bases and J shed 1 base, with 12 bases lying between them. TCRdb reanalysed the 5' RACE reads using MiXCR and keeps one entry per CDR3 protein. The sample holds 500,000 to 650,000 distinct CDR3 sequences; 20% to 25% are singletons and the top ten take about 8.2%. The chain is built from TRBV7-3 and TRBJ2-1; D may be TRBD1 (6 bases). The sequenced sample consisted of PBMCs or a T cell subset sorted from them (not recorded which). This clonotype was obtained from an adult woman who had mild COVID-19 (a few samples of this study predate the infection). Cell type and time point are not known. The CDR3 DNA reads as TGTGCCAGCAGCGGTGGGACACTTTCCTACAATGAGCAGTTCTTC. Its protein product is CASSGGTLSYNEQFF.